The 28 T cell receptor beta chains in this list originate from one sample, sequenced in a study of T-cell reconstitution after alpha-beta-depleted transplantation in children. Researchers prepared the TCRbeta library using unique molecular identifiers, the study reports. Via MiXCR, TCRdb re-called the PCR reads, giving one row per CDR3 protein. The table lists a few hundred thousand distinct CDR3 sequences, 20% to 30% of them singletons. This specimen consisted of PBMCs, obtained before TCRalphabeta/CD19-depleted stem cell transplant. Receptors were obtained from a boy under two years old with Wiskott-Aldrich syndrome, due to receive a stem cell transplant.

This clonotype was detected only a few times. The chain uses TRBV20-1 and TRBJ2-7; D unresolved. V shed 7 bases and J shed 6 bases, with 19 bases lying between them. The CDR3 covers 13 residues. The germline CDR1 and CDR2 sequences are DFQATT and SNEGSKA (reference sequence). CDR3 nucleotide sequence: TGCAGTGGGGCGGTTGTGGTCTCGGGCGAGCAGTACTTC. Its translation is CSGAVVVSGEQYF.

The chain couples TRBV4-1 to TRBJ2-1; D remains ambiguous. CDR1 and CDR2 from the germline V gene are MGHRA and YSYEKL. V was shortened by 3 bases and J by 6 bases, with 18 bases between the two germline ends. The CDR3 covers 16 residues. CDR3 bases: TGCGCCAGCAGCCAGGCCCTTGAGCGAATCTTCAATGAGCAGTTCTTC. Residues: CASSQALERIFNEQFF.

The gene calls are TRBV5-1 and TRBJ2-7; D gene ambiguous. The length of the CDR3 is 13 residues. V lost 3 bases and J 1 base, leaving 8 bases between the germline ends. The germline V gene encodes CDR1 SGHRS and CDR2 YFSETQ. CDR3 DNA sequence: TGCGCCAGCAGCTGGGGAAAATCCTACGAGCAGTACTTC. This sequence encodes CASSWGKSYEQYF.

The chain has TRBV3-1 and TRBJ2-3, with D tentatively TRBD1 (6 bases). Germline CDR1 and CDR2: LGHDT and YNNKEL (reference sequence). This CDR3 comprises 13 residues. Trimming shortened V by 4 bases and J by 4 bases, and 9 bases separated the two germline ends. Here the CDR3 DNA reads TGTGCCAGCAGCCCCAGGGGTGCAGATACGCAGTATTTT. The encoded protein is CASSPRGADTQYF.

This rearrangement joins TRBV20-1 to TRBJ2-7; no clear D gene. The CDR3 sequence is 12 residues long. Germline values: CDR1 DFQATT, CDR2 SNEGSKA (reference sequence). Trimming pared 3 bases from V and 5 bases from J, leaving 11 bases between. CDR3 sequence reads: CSASGVPNEQYF. In nucleotides, the CDR3 is TGCAGTGCTAGTGGGGTCCCCAACGAGCAGTACTTC.

V usage is TRBV10-2 and J usage is TRBJ2-7, with D perhaps TRBD1 (5 bases). There are 15 residues in the CDR3. The V and J ends lost 3 bases and 7 bases respectively, with 19 bases between them. CDR1 and CDR2 from the germline V gene are WSHSY and SAAADI. The CDR3 protein is CASSDAVPGLEEQYF. CDR3 coding DNA: TGCGCCAGCAGTGATGCCGTGCCAGGGCTGGAAGAGCAGTACTTC.

This clonotype turned up a few times. The chain is built from TRBV20-1 and TRBJ1-5; the D gene is possibly TRBD1 (5 bases). Trimming removed 7 bases from V and 5 bases from J, with 15 bases in between. The CDR3 is made up of 13 amino acids. CDR1 is DFQATT, CDR2 SNEGSKA, per germline (reference sequence). CDR3 in amino acids: CSVGGRADQPQHF. For the CDR3, the DNA is TGCAGTGTAGGAGGCAGGGCCGATCAGCCCCAGCATTTT.

This clonotype was observed a few times. This chain links TRBV27 with TRBJ2-2, with D possibly matching TRBD1 (6 bases). Germline V gives CDR1 MNHEY, CDR2 SMNVEV (reference sequence). The CDR3 covers 15 residues. Trimming stripped 2 bases from V and 2 bases from J, with 9 bases between. DNA of the CDR3: TGTGCCAGCAGTTTAATCAGGGGCAACACCGGGGAGCTGTTTTTT. Residues: CASSLIRGNTGELFF.

This chain links TRBV10-3 with TRBJ2-3, with a possible D match to TRBD1 (6 bases). The CDR3 is 16 residues long. Germline lookup yields CDR1 ENHRY and CDR2 SYGVKD. V shed 6 bases and J shed 4 bases, with 20 bases lying between them. As DNA, the CDR3 is TGTGCCATCAGACCCACGGGACACTCCACCGCAGATACGCAGTATTTT. This translates into CAIRPTGHSTADTQYF.

There are a few counts of this clonotype. This chain uses TRBV25-1 with TRBJ2-2, with D possibly TRBD2 on 6 matching bases. Trimming left V 4 bases short and J 3 bases short, with 12 bases between. The germline CDR1 and CDR2 sequences are MGHDK and SYGVNS. The CDR3 spans 15 residues. The CDR3 nucleotides read TGTGCCAGCAGTGCTGGACTACACCACACCGGGGAGCTGTTTTTT. Amino acid sequence: CASSAGLHHTGELFF.

There are a few counts of this clonotype. This rearrangement joins TRBV29-1 to TRBJ2-1; a weak D match, TRBD2 (5 bases). Trimming shortened V by 1 base and J by 8 bases, and 9 bases separated the two germline ends. The CDR3 is made up of 12 amino acids. Germline V lookup: CDR1 SQVTM, CDR2 ANQGSEA. DNA for the CDR3: TGCAGCGTTGAAGCTGCGGGCGATGAGCAGTTCTTC. This encodes CSVEAAGDEQFF.

This clonotype was observed a few times. The CDR3 nucleotides read TGCAGCGTTGAATGGGCGGGGGCTAGCACAGATACGCAGTATTTT. This gives the protein CSVEWAGASTDTQYF. V usage is TRBV29-1 and J usage is TRBJ2-3, with TRBD2 as a possible D gene (7 bases). The CDR3 has 15 residues. Germline V gene data show CDR1 as SQVTM and CDR2 as ANQGSEA. V was cut by 2 bases and J by 0 bases, with 12 bases left in between.

V is TRBV20-1 and J is TRBJ2-5; D not resolved. Between the trimmed V and J ends, which lost 2 bases and 5 bases, there was a span of 12 bases. Germline V lookup: CDR1 DFQATT, CDR2 SNEGSKA (reference sequence). The CDR3 has 13 residues. The chain's CDR3 is CSARSGSGETQYF. CDR3 bases: TGCAGTGCTAGATCTGGGTCTGGGGAGACCCAGTACTTC.

This clonotype was counted a few times. The J gene is TRBJ1-3, the V gene TRBV10-3; D uncertain. CDR3 length equals 13 residues. Germline CDR1 ENHRY, CDR2 SYGVKD. The V end was cut by 8 bases, the J end by 4 bases, with 12 bases between. The CDR3 nucleotides read TGTGCCATCTCCCAGTTAGCGGGAAACACCATATATTTT. Protein product: CAISQLAGNTIYF.

A few counts support this clonotype. The rearrangement joins TRBV5-1 to TRBJ2-2; D remains unclear. This CDR3 is built from 16 residues. V was cut by 0 bases and J by 6 bases, with 15 bases left in between. Germline V gene lookup returns CDR1 SGHRS and CDR2 YFSETQ. The CDR3 DNA reads as TGCGCCAGCAGCTTGGACGGGCAAGGTTTGGCCGGGGAGCTGTTTTTT. Its translation: CASSLDGQGLAGELFF.

The CDR3 region has the DNA TGTGCCAGCAGCTCCATGGACGGAGCCTACGAGCAGTACTTC. The encoded protein is CASSSMDGAYEQYF. The V call is TRBV7-6, the J call TRBJ2-7; D uncertain. The V end was cut by 4 bases, the J end by 2 bases, with 12 bases between. Germline V gene lookup returns CDR1 SGHVS and CDR2 FNYEAQ. The CDR3 runs to 14 residues.

This rearrangement joins TRBV7-8 to TRBJ2-1, with a possible D match to TRBD2 (6 bases). The CDR3 extends over 17 amino acids. Trimming took off 5 bases at V and 0 bases at J, with 17 bases between the two ends. The germline CDR1 and CDR2 sequences are SGHVS and FQNEAQ. CDR3: CASSLMGGLSSYNEQFF. CDR3 nucleotides: TGTGCCAGCAGCCTCATGGGGGGACTCAGCTCCTACAATGAGCAGTTCTTC. The full variable domain, with the rest looked up from reference TRBV7-8 and TRBJ2-1, is GAGVSQSPRYKVAKRGQDVALRCDPISGHVSLFWYQQALGQGPEFLTYFQNEAQLDKSGLPSDRFFAERPEGSVSTLKIQRTQQEDSAVYLCASSLMGGLSSYNEQFFGPGTRLTVL.

This clonotype was seen a few times. At one of its ends the junction is not consistent with the germline gene, which may arise from a read error. The chain recombines TRBV5-4 with TRBJ2-1; 7 nucleotides agree with TRBD1. This CDR3 is 13 amino acids long. Germline V gene lookup returns CDR1 SGHNT and CDR2 YYREEE (reference sequence). The CDR3 protein is CASTRGNRDRVEF. CDR3 coding DNA: TGTGCCAGCACTCGTGGGAACCGGGACAGAGTTGAGTTC.

In its sample, this clonotype was seen a few times. In DNA form, the CDR3 reads TGTGCCAGCAGTTTAACCTCCCAAAGGGAAAAACTGTTTTTT. Translation: CASSLTSQREKLFF. The chain couples TRBV12-3 or TRBV12-4 to TRBJ1-4, with D uncertain. V lost 2 bases, J lost 8 bases, and 12 bases lay in between. This CDR3 spans 14 amino acids.

This clonotype was seen a handful of times. The rearrangement joins TRBV12-3 or TRBV12-4 to TRBJ1-2; maybe TRBD1 (6 bases). V shed 6 bases and J shed 5 bases, with 13 bases lying between them. CDR3 size: 13 residues. CDR3 sequence reads: CASSSRGRYGYTF. CDR3 DNA sequence: TGTGCCAGCAGCAGCCGGGGGCGGTATGGCTACACCTTC.

The chain uses TRBV11-2 and TRBJ1-6, with unresolved D. The CDR3 loop spans 14 amino acids. Looked up from germline, CDR1 is SGHAT and CDR2 is FQNNGV. V shed 5 bases and J shed 11 bases, with 16 bases lying between them. The CDR3 nucleotides are TGTGCCAGCAGCCAAGGGCTAGCCGATACACCCCTCCACTTT. The encoded protein is CASSQGLADTPLHF.

The V gene is TRBV29-1, the J gene TRBJ2-1; 12 bases are shared with TRBD1. The CDR3 totals 18 residues. Losses at the gene ends were 6 bases for V and 0 bases for J; bases not matched to a gene: 12. Germline V gene sequence: CDR1 SQVTM, CDR2 ANQGSEA. The CDR3 here is CSVPGQGAKRSSYNEQFF. CDR3 in DNA: TGCAGCGTACCGGGACAGGGGGCTAAACGAAGCTCCTACAATGAGCAGTTCTTC.

The chain joins TRBV14 to TRBJ1-6; D unclear. Germline CDR1 and CDR2: SGHDN and FVKESK. CDR3 size: 14 residues. V was clipped by 2 bases and J by 8 bases, with 10 bases between them. This CDR3 reads CASSQRAAYSPLHF. The CDR3 DNA reads as TGTGCCAGCAGCCAACGGGCAGCATATTCACCCCTCCACTTT. Full variable domain (outside the CDR3, taken from reference TRBV14 and TRBJ1-6): EAGVTQFPSHSVIEKGQTVTLRCDPISGHDNLYWYRRVMGKEIKFLLHFVKESKQDESGMPNNRFLAERTGGTYSTLKVQPAELEDSGVYFCASSQRAAYSPLHFGNGTRLTVT.

This clonotype was counted a few times. J is TRBJ2-7 and V is TRBV4-1; D is uncertain. The CDR3 has 15 residues. Trimming took off 0 bases at V and 3 bases at J, with 12 bases between the two ends. CDR1 is MGHRA, CDR2 YSYEKL, per germline. CDR3 in amino acids: CASSQERAPFYEQYF. For the CDR3, the DNA is TGCGCCAGCAGCCAAGAAAGAGCGCCCTTCTACGAGCAGTACTTC.

This clonotype has only a few counts. The chain carries TRBV7-2 and TRBJ2-7; D gene unclear. V was cut by 3 bases and J by 2 bases, with 14 bases left in between. The CDR3 is 15 residues long. Per germline, CDR1 SGHTA and CDR2 FQGNSA. The CDR3 DNA reads as TGTGCCAGCAGCTTGTGGCGCAATCGGCCCTACGAGCAGTACTTC. Translation gives CASSLWRNRPYEQYF.

The J gene is TRBJ2-7, the V gene TRBV20-1; D may be TRBD2 (5 bases). The germline V and J ends were trimmed by 6 bases and 6 bases, with 15 bases remaining between them. There are 12 residues in the CDR3. The germline CDR1 and CDR2 sequences are DFQATT and SNEGSKA (reference sequence). The CDR3 here is CSAPGRSGEQYF. The CDR3, as DNA: TGCAGTGCCCCCGGTAGGAGCGGCGAGCAGTACTTC.

This clonotype was observed a few times. The chain carries TRBV7-2 and TRBJ1-1; D call uncertain. The germline V gene encodes CDR1 SGHTA and CDR2 FQGNSA. The CDR3 spans 13 residues. V was shortened by 4 bases and J by 5 bases, with 11 bases between the two germline ends. The DNA for the CDR3 is TGTGCCAGCAGCTCCGGACGGAGGACTGAAGCTTTCTTT. Its translation: CASSSGRRTEAFF.

This clonotype was observed a few times. The chain recombines TRBV4-1 with TRBJ2-2; 8 bases are shared with TRBD1. The CDR3 consists of 16 residues. The V and J ends lost 0 bases and 3 bases, in that order; junction bases with no gene match: 3. Per the germline V gene, CDR1 is MGHRA and CDR2 is YSYEKL. Written as DNA, the CDR3 is TGCGCCAGCAGCCAAGACAGGGGGCAGGACACCGGGGAGCTGTTTTTT. Translation: CASSQDRGQDTGELFF.